This T cell receptor beta chain came from a study of T cells after yellow fever vaccination. Points from the study as a whole: It was a small share of clonotypes that appeared in both CD4 and CD8 compartments. When the response was secondary, it was weaker but reached its peak faster, day 5 versus 15. Contamination of FACS-sorted repertoires by abundant clonotypes from the bulk population could occur.

The CDR3 consists of 13 residues. Trimming left V 2 bases short and J 4 bases short, with 9 bases between. From germline, CDR1 is MNHNY and CDR2 SVGAGI (reference sequence). Production of TCR cDNA was by 5'RACE template switching, which also added a universal primer site and UMIs. TCRdb ran MiXCR on the 5' RACE reads and lists one entry per CDR3 protein. The sample consists of approximately 300,000 distinct CDR3 sequences, approximately 12% of them appearing once. This clonotype was counted a few times. Its target is unknown. The TCR sequence derives from a man younger than 30 who received the YFV17D yellow fever vaccine. The genes are TRBV6-6 and TRBJ2-7; perhaps TRBD1 as D (6 bases). The starting material was CD4+ T cells sorted from PBMCs, obtained 45 days after the yellow fever booster vaccination. The CDR3 sequence: CASSYQGNYEQYV. The CDR3 nucleotides are TGTGCCAGCAGTTACCAGGGGAATTACGAGCAGTACGTC.